These 9 T cell receptor beta chains came from one sample sequenced in a study of regulatory T cells in long-lasting Graves disease. The time point: persistent/refractory GD, antithyroid drugs over 5 years with positive TRAb. The TCR library was made from RNA extracted from PBMCs. iRepertoire HTBI primers and Arm-PCR of CDR3 regions built TCR beta libraries. Using its own MiXCR run on the multiplex PCR reads, TCRdb lists one record per CDR3 protein. Of 300,000 to 350,000 distinct CDR3 sequences listed, about 20% are singletons. Sample: peripheral blood mononuclear cells (PBMCs), taken when the disease was refractory, from a patient treated with antithyroid drugs. The source of these receptors is a female donor with Graves disease.

The chain employs TRBV5-5 and TRBJ2-1; D gene ambiguous. This CDR3 region has 16 residues. Trimming cost V 2 bases and J 5 bases, with 17 bases left between them. From germline, CDR1 is SGHKS and CDR2 YYEKEE (reference sequence). CDR3 loop: CASSFFWGFGDNEQFF. The CDR3, as DNA: TGTGCCAGCAGCTTCTTCTGGGGATTTGGGGACAATGAGCAGTTCTTC.

This clonotype was counted ten times or more. CDR3 in DNA: TGTGCCAGCAGTTCACTCTGGACAGGTTATAGCAATCAGCCCCAGCATTTT. It yields the protein CASSSLWTGYSNQPQHF. The V gene is TRBV27, the J gene TRBJ1-5; 7 bases align to TRBD1. V was clipped by 4 bases and J by 0 bases; unmatched bases: 9. Per the germline V gene, CDR1 is MNHEY and CDR2 is SMNVEV (reference sequence). The CDR3 totals 17 residues.

Ten or more counts support this clonotype. A read error may produce the germline difference seen at one junction end. The chain uses TRBV7-2 and TRBJ1-2; D not certain. The V gene's germline CDR1 is SGHTA and CDR2 FQGNSA. This CDR3 has 15 amino acids. CDR3 DNA: TGTGCCAGCACCTTAGGATCATTCGGGAACTATGGCTACACCTTC. Its translation: CASTLGSFGNYGYTF.

On this clonotype itself: With a much larger clone just one base away, this may be a read error. The V gene is TRBV6-9, the J gene TRBJ2-5; TRBD2 matches at 7 bases. The CDR3 is 14 amino acids. Per germline, CDR1 MNHGY and CDR2 SVAAGI. After removal of 3 bases from V and 6 bases from J, the junction contained 7 bases not matched to a gene. CDR3 loop: CASSYFGGEKTQYF. Written as DNA, the CDR3 is TGTGCCAGCAGTTACTTTGGGGGGGAAAAGACCCAGTACTTC.

The V gene is TRBV6-4, the J gene TRBJ2-7, with 11 nucleotides matching TRBD1. Germline CDR1 is MRHNA and CDR2 is SNTAGT. This CDR3 spans 15 amino acids. V lost 6 bases, J lost 2 bases, and 6 bases stayed unmatched. In DNA, the CDR3 is TGTGCCAGCAGGGGGGAGGGACAGGGGGCCTACGAGCAGTACTTC. Encoded protein: CASRGEGQGAYEQYF.

The chain recombines TRBV7-2 with TRBJ2-7, with D unresolved. This CDR3 spans 14 amino acids. From germline, CDR1 is SGHTA and CDR2 FQGNSA. V was trimmed by 5 bases and J by 3 bases, leaving 14 bases between them. In nucleotides, the CDR3 is TGTGCCAGCAGCCTGACCCAATCCAGCTACGAGCAGTACTTC. It is translated as CASSLTQSSYEQYF.

In its sample, this clonotype was seen a few times. The V gene is TRBV11-2, the J gene TRBJ2-1; TRBD2 matches at 11 bases. CDR3 length: 16 amino acids. The germline CDR1 and CDR2 sequences are SGHAT and FQNNGV. The V gene end was trimmed by 5 bases and the J gene end by 6 bases; junction bases not matched to a gene: 9. CDR3 in DNA: TGTGCCAGCAGCCCCATTAGCGGGAGGGCCGGCAATGAGCAGTTCTTC. Amino acids: CASSPISGRAGNEQFF.

This chain joins TRBV6-9 and TRBJ1-6; TRBD1 aligns across 9 bases. Germline V gene data show CDR1 as MNHGY and CDR2 as SVAAGI. This CDR3 region has 17 residues. V shed 3 bases, J shed 7 bases, and the junction held 10 bases outside the gene matches. This chain's CDR3 is CASSYRLGQGGNSPLHF. The CDR3 DNA reads TGTGCCAGCAGTTACAGGCTGGGACAGGGAGGCAATTCACCCCTCCACTTT.

For this clonotype: A much larger clone sits a single nucleotide away, making a read error possible. The V gene is TRBV7-9, the J gene TRBJ1-2; TRBD1 agrees at 8 bases. Germline CDR1 and CDR2: SEHNR and FQNEAQ (reference sequence). The CDR3 is 14 amino acids. The V segment lost 3 bases and the J segment 8 bases; nucleotides outside the gene matches: 8. CDR3 DNA sequence: TGTGCCAGCAGCTTGGGACAGGCGTCGAGGGGCTACACCTTC. Protein product: CASSLGQASRGYTF.